This TCR beta chain came from a study of blood T cell repertoires in COVID-19. Germline trimming cut 5 bases from V and 2 bases from J; bases unmatched to any gene: 10. The V gene's germline CDR1 is SGHNT and CDR2 YENEEA. The CDR3 has 16 amino acids. Participants spanned ages about 18 to 100 years and resided in some 22 US areas. TCRdb's copy holds only in-frame clones and misses some; the assay was immunoSEQ multiplex PCR. The data show about 310,000 clones, with over 75% seen just once and around 9.5% held by the top ten. Sequencing was performed on PBMCs or T cells enriched from blood (not recorded which). This clonotype was obtained from a woman in her 40s who had recovered from COVID-19. This rearrangement joins TRBV11-3 to TRBJ1-2; 8 positions agree with TRBD1. The CDR3 DNA is TGTGCCAGCAGCCATGACTTGACAGGGGCCAACTATGGCTACACCTTC. Translation gives CASSHDLTGANYGYTF.